This section outlines one T cell receptor (beta chain) sequence together with its context. Trimming took 8 bases from V and 1 from J; bases not matched to a gene: 4. This CDR3 comprises 15 residues. CDR1 SEHNR and CDR2 FQNEAQ come from the germline V gene (reference sequence). The entry originates in a study of shared clonotypes between healthy human individuals. The assay ran at deep level. Clones were read by immunoSEQ multiplex PCR, and TCRdb kept only the in-frame ones, dropping some. The table has under 600,000 clones, roughly 85% seen once. The sequence was collected from a woman aged 40 to 55 in good health. Some clones in this sample may be carry-over from other donors' samples. The sample taken for sequencing was PBMCs. The rearrangement joins TRBV7-9 to TRBJ2-2; 10 bases line up with TRBD2. The CDR3 DNA reads TGTGCCAGCCCCCCTAGCGGGAGGAACACCGGGGAGCTGTTTTTT. Its translation: CASPPSGRNTGELFF. The complete variable domain, with remaining parts taken from reference TRBV7-9 and TRBJ2-2, reads DTGVSQNPRHKITKRGQNVTFRCDPISEHNRLYWYRQTLGQGPEFLTYFQNEAQLEKSRLLSDRFSAERPKGSFSTLEIQRTEQGDSAMYLCASPPSGRNTGELFFGEGSRLTVL.